The 23 T cell receptor beta chains below come from one sample, sequenced in a study of cytomegalovirus exposure and HLA in healthy donors. The PCR made use of 60 Vbeta and 13 Jbeta primers. Generated by immunoSEQ multiplex PCR, the TCRdb table keeps only in-frame clones and is missing some. The sample includes roughly 190,000 clones, approximately 83% of them seen just once. Sequencing input: PBMCs. These receptors were collected from a woman aged 50 to 65 in good health and CMV-seropositive.

V gene TRBV18 combines with J gene TRBJ2-7, with D possibly being TRBD2 (6 bases). Trimming took 2 bases from V and 2 from J, leaving 10 bases between them. Germline CDR1 is KGHSH and CDR2 is LQKENI. This CDR3 is 14 amino acids long. DNA of the CDR3: TGTGCCAGCTCACCAGGCAGCGGGCCCTACGAGCAGTACTTC. This encodes CASSPGSGPYEQYF.

V and J are TRBV20-1 and TRBJ2-3, with D hard to call. Between the trimmed V and J ends, which lost 5 bases and 2 bases, there was a span of 5 bases. The CDR3 is 11 residues long. Germline-derived CDR1 and CDR2 are DFQATT and SNEGSKA (reference sequence). CDR3 nucleotide sequence: TGCAGTGCTGAACACACAGATACGCAGTATTTT. This translates into CSAEHTDTQYF.

This chain links TRBV5-1 with TRBJ1-1; no clear D gene. CDR3 length: 14 residues. Trimming removed 4 bases at V and 1 base at J, with 11 bases between. CDR1 and CDR2 (germline): SGHRS, YFSETQ. This chain's CDR3 is CASSPLWANTEAFF. Written as DNA, the CDR3 is TGCGCCAGCAGCCCGCTTTGGGCGAACACTGAAGCTTTCTTT.

The chain has TRBV11-2 and TRBJ2-1; 10 bases agree with TRBD1. The CDR3 covers 15 residues. Per the germline V gene, CDR1 is SGHAT and CDR2 is FQNNGV. The ends lost 3 bases at V and 6 bases at J; junction bases unmatched: 5. CDR3 residues: CASSLDRGISNEQFF. DNA for the CDR3: TGTGCCAGCAGCTTGGACAGGGGGATCTCCAATGAGCAGTTCTTC.

V usage is TRBV4-1 and J usage is TRBJ1-2; 8 bases fit TRBD1. The germline V gene has CDR1 MGHRA and CDR2 YSYEKL. This CDR3 region has 14 residues. Unmatched junction bases numbered 5, after V lost 2 bases and J lost 6 bases. CDR3 DNA: TGCGCCAGCAGCCAACTGGACAGGGCGGATGGCTACACCTTC. Protein product: CASSQLDRADGYTF.

The chain joins TRBV2 to TRBJ2-6; 10 positions agree with TRBD1. The junction had 7 bases not matched to a gene; V was cut back by 2 bases and J by 3 bases. The CDR3 consists of 18 residues. Germline values: CDR1 SNHLY, CDR2 FYNNEI. The CDR3, as DNA: TGTGCCAGCAGTGAATACTTGGGGACAGGGGTTGGGGCCAACGTCCTGACTTTC. The encoded protein is CASSEYLGTGVGANVLTF.

The chain couples TRBV11-2 to TRBJ1-6, with 7 bases that match TRBD1. The CDR3 length is 17 residues. The V and J ends lost 0 bases and 10 bases, in that order; junction bases with no gene match: 12. CDR1 and CDR2 (germline): SGHAT, FQNNGV. The CDR3 region has the DNA TGTGCCAGCAGCTTAGACGGAACCAAGGGGGCTTACTCACCCCTCCACTTT. It codes for CASSLDGTKGAYSPLHF.

The chain combines TRBV6-5 with TRBJ2-7, with 9 bases aligning to TRBD2. CDR1 is MNHEY and CDR2 is SVGAGI in the germline V gene. This CDR3 comprises 14 residues. V dropped 3 bases and J dropped 3; count of bases not matched to a gene: 3. This CDR3 is CASSYQAGGYEQYF. In nucleotides, the CDR3 is TGTGCCAGCAGTTATCAAGCGGGGGGCTACGAGCAGTACTTC.

The chain couples TRBV5-4 to TRBJ2-1, with D unresolved. The CDR3 totals 14 residues. Germline CDR1 SGHNT, CDR2 YYREEE (reference sequence). V gave up 4 bases and J gave up 2 bases, with 10 bases separating them. CDR3: CASSPVKAYNEQFF. CDR3 sequence (DNA): TGTGCCAGCAGCCCGGTAAAAGCCTACAATGAGCAGTTCTTC.

This clone occurred a few times. The chain carries TRBV19 and TRBJ2-6; TRBD1 matches 8 bases. The CDR3 covers 19 residues. Germline-derived CDR1 and CDR2 are LNHDA and SQIVND (reference sequence). J was trimmed by 0 bases and V by 4 bases; bases with no gene match: 11. CDR3 nucleotides: TGTGCCAGTAGTACAGGACCGACAGGGGACACCTCTGGGGCCAACGTCCTGACTTTC. Protein product: CASSTGPTGDTSGANVLTF.

CDR3 in amino acids: CASSPRTSGGIGETQYF. CDR3 DNA sequence: TGCGCCAGCAGCCCCCGCACTAGCGGGGGGATCGGAGAGACCCAGTACTTC. The J gene is TRBJ2-5, the V gene TRBV4-1; 12 nucleotides align to TRBD2. The V gene end was trimmed by 4 bases and the J gene end by 4 bases; junction bases not matched to a gene: 10. CDR3 length: 17 amino acids. Germline assignment: CDR1 MGHRA and CDR2 YSYEKL.

The chain joins TRBV15 to TRBJ1-5; D might be TRBD1 (6 bases). Germline V lookup: CDR1 LNHNV, CDR2 YYDKDF (reference sequence). This CDR3 is built from 17 residues. Trimming cost V 0 bases and J 4 bases, with 16 bases left between them. CDR3 in amino acids: CATSREFGTIRNQPQHF. CDR3 nucleotide sequence: TGTGCCACCAGCAGAGAGTTCGGGACAATCAGGAATCAGCCCCAGCATTTT. The full variable domain, its missing parts supplied by reference TRBV15 and TRBJ1-5, is DAMVIQNPRYQVTQFGKPVTLSCSQTLNHNVMYWYQQKSSQAPKLLFHYYDKDFNNEADTPDNFQSRRPNTSFCFLDIRSPGLGDTAMYLCATSREFGTIRNQPQHFGDGTRLSIL.

The chain links TRBV14 to TRBJ2-7; no reliable D call. Trimming shortened V by 0 bases and J by 1 base, and 13 bases separated the two germline ends. The CDR3 has 16 residues. Germline lookup yields CDR1 SGHDN and CDR2 FVKESK. CDR3 coding DNA: TGTGCCAGCAGCCAAGATCGTACTAAAGATTCCTACGAGCAGTACTTC. Translation gives CASSQDRTKDSYEQYF. Complete variable domain (other parts from reference TRBV14 and TRBJ2-7): EAGVTQFPSHSVIEKGQTVTLRCDPISGHDNLYWYRRVMGKEIKFLLHFVKESKQDESGMPNNRFLAERTGGTYSTLKVQPAELEDSGVYFCASSQDRTKDSYEQYFGPGTRLTVT.

Only one count was recorded for this clone. The CDR3 sequence: CASRMGLAGELFF. Written as DNA, the CDR3 is TGTGCCAGCAGAATGGGACTAGCCGGGGAGCTGTTTTTT. The chain uses TRBV9 and TRBJ2-2; TRBD2 aligns across 8 bases. Looked up from germline, CDR1 is SGDLS and CDR2 is YYNGEE. This CDR3 has 13 residues. V was clipped by 5 bases and J by 6 bases; unmatched bases: 3.

The chain has TRBV21-1 and TRBJ1-1. TRBV21-1 is flagged as a pseudogene. CDR3 size: 13 residues. The CDR3 sequence: CASRLRPNTEAFF. Written as DNA, the CDR3 is TGTGCCAGCAGACTCCGCCCGAACACTGAAGCTTTCTTT.

The chain links TRBV9 to TRBJ2-7, with D perhaps matching TRBD1 (6 bases). The length of the CDR3 is 16 residues. Trimming took off 4 bases at V and 6 bases at J, with 23 bases between the two ends. CDR1 and CDR2 from the germline V gene are SGDLS and YYNGEE. The CDR3 nucleotides read TGTGCCAGCAGCCCAAGTTTTAACAGGGTAGGCGGCGAGCAGTACTTC. This encodes CASSPSFNRVGGEQYF.

This chain uses TRBV28 with TRBJ1-1; 10 bases match TRBD1. V was clipped by 10 bases and J by 4 bases; unmatched bases: 9. CDR3 length: 14 amino acids. Germline loops: CDR1 MDHEN, CDR2 SYDVKM. This chain's CDR3 is CATTGQGIGTEAFF. CDR3 nucleotide sequence: TGTGCCACTACGGGACAGGGGATTGGCACTGAAGCTTTCTTT. Together with reference TRBV28 and TRBJ1-1, the CDR3 gives the full variable domain: DVKVTQSSRYLVKRTGEKVFLECVQDMDHENMFWYRQDPGLGLRLIYFSYDVKMKEKGDIPEGYSVSREKKERFSLILESASTNQTSMYLCATTGQGIGTEAFFGQGTRLTVV.

The chain combines TRBV5-1 with TRBJ2-5, with D uncertain. Deletions cut 2 bases from V and 2 bases from J, with 4 bases between. The CDR3 contains 12 residues. Germline CDR1 SGHRS, CDR2 YFSETQ. The CDR3 spells CASSFPQETQYF. CDR3 DNA sequence: TGCGCCAGCAGCTTCCCTCAAGAGACCCAGTACTTC.

As concerns this clone: Germline is not matched at one junction end, which may reflect a read error. The chain links TRBV7-9 to TRBJ2-7; D is possibly TRBD1 (6 bases). Per the germline V gene, CDR1 is SEHNR and CDR2 is FQNEAQ (reference sequence). The CDR3 loop spans 14 amino acids. Here the CDR3 DNA reads TGTGCCAGCAGCTTTTTAGGGTCAGGGGAACCCCATGTCTTC. This gives the protein CASSFLGSGEPHVF.

V is TRBV5-1 and J is TRBJ2-5; tentative D call: TRBD1 (5 bases). Trimming pared 4 bases from V and 3 bases from J, leaving 13 bases between. CDR1 and CDR2 (germline): SGHRS, YFSETQ. CDR3 length: 14 residues. The CDR3 here is CASSLGQNEETQYF. The DNA of the CDR3 is TGCGCCAGCAGCCTTGGACAAAATGAAGAGACCCAGTACTTC.

The chain combines TRBV7-9 with TRBJ2-7; 8 bases map to TRBD1. The CDR3 contains 14 residues. Trimming took 5 bases from V and 5 from J; bases not matched to a gene: 8. Germline CDR1 and CDR2: SEHNR and FQNEAQ (reference sequence). CDR3 protein: CASSLQGAIHEQYF. The CDR3, as DNA: TGTGCCAGCAGCCTGCAGGGGGCTATACACGAGCAGTACTTC.

The CDR3 sequence is CASSPMKGAGGPAEQYF. In DNA form, the CDR3 reads TGTGCCAGCAGCCCCATGAAGGGAGCGGGGGGGCCCGCCGAGCAGTACTTC. V is TRBV7-3 and J is TRBJ2-5; 10 positions match TRBD2. The tail of the sequence fits TRBJ2-7 better, so the J call may be wrong. This CDR3 has 17 amino acids. Looked up from germline, CDR1 is SGHTA and CDR2 is FQGTGA.

In its sample, this clone was seen a few times. This chain uses TRBV6-5 with TRBJ2-7, with 11 nucleotides matching TRBD1. The J segment lost 9 bases and the V segment lost 7 bases, leaving 8 bases of the junction unmatched. Germline V lookup: CDR1 MNHEY, CDR2 SVGAGI. The length of the CDR3 is 13 residues. The CDR3 DNA is TGTGCCAGCAAAATGGACAGGGGGCAGGCGCAGTACTTC. Translating gives CASKMDRGQAQYF.